Listed here is a single T cell receptor beta chain. Its antigen is unknown. The ends were cut back, 6 bases at V and 2 bases at J, with 17 bases in the middle. CDR1 is MDHEN and CDR2 is SYDVKM in the germline V gene. The CDR3 sequence is 15 residues long. Sample-barcoded 5' priming and a J-beta primer mix drove a second PCR of about 7 to 11 cycles. TCRdb ran MiXCR on the 5' RACE reads and lists one entry per CDR3 protein. The sample lists 700,000 to 800,000 distinct CDR3 sequences; around 46% were seen once. Each sample gave at least 6.5 million isolated PBMCs. This sample was taken from a study of blood T cells in healthy people across ages. Study overall: About one barcoded beta molecule per two T cells came from capture by template switching. Study-wide results and limits: Naive and antigen-experienced cells were not separated, limiting conclusive comparison. Higher naive T cell percentage went strongly together with higher TCR beta diversity.

The sequenced sample was blood. The sequence derives from a woman aged 55-69 years in good health. The chain links TRBV28 to TRBJ2-7, with a possible D match to TRBD1 (6 bases). The CDR3 region is CASSPPTGTAYEQYF. The CDR3 DNA reads TGTGCCAGCAGCCCTCCGACAGGAACTGCCTACGAGCAGTACTTC.